These 21 T cell receptor beta chains were all obtained from the same sample, sequenced in a study of blood T cell repertoires in COVID-19. Using immunoSEQ multiplex PCR, the repertoire was profiled, and TCRdb retains in-frame clones only, with some absent. This sample has 80,000 to 130,000 clones, with roughly 92% found just once. The specimen was peripheral blood. These receptors were obtained from a man between 65 and 85 years old with acute or convalescent COVID-19.

The CDR3 here is CASSVGTGHQPQHF. For the CDR3, the DNA is TGTGCCAGCAGTGTTGGGACAGGGCATCAGCCCCAGCATTTT. The rearrangement uses TRBV28 and TRBJ1-5, with 9 bases aligning to TRBD1. The CDR3 extends over 14 amino acids. Germline loops: CDR1 MDHEN, CDR2 SYDVKM. The V gene end was trimmed by 5 bases and the J gene end by 5 bases; junction bases not matched to a gene: 4.

The V call is TRBV2, the J call TRBJ2-2, with a weak D call TRBD1 (6 bases). The CDR3 has 15 residues. Trimming left V 4 bases short and J 3 bases short, with 12 bases between. Germline CDR1 is SNHLY and CDR2 is FYNNEI. CDR3 in DNA: TGTGCCAGCAGTGGAGGGGACACATACACCGGGGAGCTGTTTTTT. This sequence encodes CASSGGDTYTGELFF.

This CDR3 is CASSHKGLKNEKLFF. The CDR3, as DNA: TGCGCCAGCAGCCATAAGGGGCTTAAAAATGAAAAACTGTTTTTT. The J gene is TRBJ1-4, the V gene TRBV4-3; possible D gene TRBD1, 5 bases. CDR3 size: 15 residues. V lost 3 bases and J 5 bases, leaving 13 bases between the germline ends. Germline V gene sequence: CDR1 LGHNA, CDR2 YSLEER.

The chain couples TRBV7-9 to TRBJ2-7; TRBD1 matches 11 bases. The CDR3 runs to 14 residues. The germline V gene has CDR1 SEHNR and CDR2 FQNEAQ (reference sequence). V dropped 5 bases and J dropped 6; count of bases not matched to a gene: 6. The CDR3 DNA sequence: TGTGCCAGCAGCGCCGGACAGGGGGCCGGCGAGCAGTACTTC. Translating gives CASSAGQGAGEQYF. Full variable domain (rest looked up from reference TRBV7-9 and TRBJ2-7): DTGVSQNPRHKITKRGQNVTFRCDPISEHNRLYWYRQTLGQGPEFLTYFQNEAQLEKSRLLSDRFSAERPKGSFSTLEIQRTEQGDSAMYLCASSAGQGAGEQYFGPGTRLTVT.

The gene calls are TRBV11-1 and TRBJ2-7; 7 nucleotides match TRBD1. Unmatched junction bases numbered 8, after V lost 4 bases and J lost 5 bases. Germline CDR1 SGHAT, CDR2 FQDESV (reference sequence). CDR3 length: 14 amino acids. The CDR3 protein is CASSSRRQGDEQYF. CDR3 nucleotides: TGTGCCAGCAGCTCCAGACGACAGGGAGACGAGCAGTACTTC.

This clone was counted a single time. This chain joins TRBV15 and TRBJ2-2; 11 bases match TRBD2. Trimming cost V 8 bases and J 5 bases; bases outside gene matches: 7. The CDR3 extends over 15 amino acids. Germline CDR1 LNHNV, CDR2 YYDKDF (reference sequence). CDR3 coding DNA: TGTGCCACCTCCTTGCTAGCGGGGGGTACCGGGGAGCTGTTTTTT. Amino acid sequence: CATSLLAGGTGELFF.

The table lists this clone with a count of one. V and J are TRBV19 and TRBJ1-6; TRBD1 might be the D (6 bases). CDR1 LNHDA and CDR2 SQIVND come from the germline V gene (reference sequence). The CDR3 is 15 residues long. V gave up 3 bases and J gave up 5 bases, with 11 bases separating them. The CDR3 protein is CASSIGQNNNSPLHF. In nucleotides, the CDR3 is TGTGCCAGTAGTATCGGACAGAACAATAATTCACCCCTCCACTTT.

The gene calls are TRBV7-2 and TRBJ2-2; 8 nucleotides align to TRBD2. Germline-derived CDR1 and CDR2 are SGHTA and FQGNSA. V lost 3 bases and J lost 2; bases outside the gene matches: 2. This CDR3 is built from 15 residues. The CDR3, as DNA: TGTGCCAGCAGCTTTACTAGCGGAAACACCGGGGAGCTGTTTTTT. Translated: CASSFTSGNTGELFF.

The chain couples TRBV12-5 to TRBJ1-4; weak D call: TRBD1 (6 bases). Per the germline V gene, CDR1 is LGHNT and CDR2 is FRNRAP. The V and J ends lost 3 bases and 7 bases respectively, with 21 bases between them. The CDR3 length is 17 residues. CDR3 loop: CASGFRQARQSREKLFF. In DNA, the CDR3 is TGTGCTAGTGGTTTCCGACAGGCGCGGCAATCGCGTGAAAAACTGTTTTTT.

The chain carries TRBV28 and TRBJ2-6; possible D gene TRBD1, 5 bases. Germline CDR1 and CDR2: MDHEN and SYDVKM. V lost 1 base to trimming and J lost 1 base, with 5 bases between them. The CDR3 spans 15 residues. CDR3 sequence (DNA): TGTGCCAGCAGTTTATCAGGGTCTGGGGCCAACGTCCTGACTTTC. This codes for CASSLSGSGANVLTF.

The chain joins TRBV18 to TRBJ1-5; D gene uncertain. From germline, CDR1 is KGHSH and CDR2 LQKENI. The CDR3 sequence is 16 residues long. V lost 3 bases and J 0 bases, leaving 12 bases between the germline ends. CDR3 bases: TGTGCCAGCTCACCCGGCGGTGGGTATAGCAATCAGCCCCAGCATTTT. Encoded protein: CASSPGGGYSNQPQHF.

V is TRBV4-2 and J is TRBJ1-5; 9 bases are shared with TRBD1. In germline, CDR1 is LGHNA, CDR2 YNFKEQ. This CDR3 has 15 amino acids. The V segment lost 3 bases and the J segment 6 bases; nucleotides outside the gene matches: 6. The CDR3: CASSQRDREGQPQHF. The CDR3 DNA follows: TGTGCCAGCAGCCAGAGGGACAGGGAAGGTCAGCCCCAGCATTTT.

The chain combines TRBV4-1 with TRBJ2-5; D perhaps matches TRBD2 (7 bases). Trimming took off 0 bases at V and 10 bases at J, with 24 bases between the two ends. There are 17 residues in the CDR3. CDR1 and CDR2 from the germline V gene are MGHRA and YSYEKL. The CDR3 sequence is CASSQDFGGPVYLLQYF. In DNA form, the CDR3 reads TGCGCCAGCAGCCAAGATTTCGGGGGGCCGGTATATCTGCTCCAGTACTTC.

V gene TRBV19 combines with J gene TRBJ1-5; 9 bases map to TRBD1. Germline V gene lookup returns CDR1 LNHDA and CDR2 SQIVND (reference sequence). This CDR3 contains 13 residues. Trimming at V came to 9 bases and at J to 6 bases, leaving 6 bases not matched to a gene. CDR3 in amino acids: CASGTGSFQPQHF. The CDR3 DNA reads TGTGCCAGCGGGACAGGGTCATTTCAGCCCCAGCATTTT. The variable domain in full, with the rest retrieved from reference TRBV19 and TRBJ1-5, is DGGITQSPKYLFRKEGQNVTLSCEQNLNHDAMYWYRQDPGQGLRLIYYSQIVNDFQKGDIAEGYSVSREKKESFPLTVTSAQKNPTAFYLCASGTGSFQPQHFGDGTRLSIL.

The chain recombines TRBV18 with TRBJ2-5, with D possibly matching TRBD1 (5 bases). The CDR3 is 13 residues long. From germline, CDR1 is KGHSH and CDR2 LQKENI. V lost 2 bases to trimming and J lost 6 bases, with 10 bases between them. CDR3 loop: CASSPRTMKTQYF. The CDR3 nucleotides are TGTGCCAGCTCACCAAGGACAATGAAGACCCAGTACTTC.

The rearrangement joins TRBV10-2 to TRBJ2-7, with 12 positions matching TRBD2. J gave up 0 bases and V 8 bases, and 17 bases lay outside the gene matches. The germline CDR1 and CDR2 sequences are WSHSY and SAAADI. The CDR3 contains 19 residues. CDR3 in DNA: TGCGCCAGCCTGTCCCGACTAGCGGGGGAGTCAAGAAGCTCCTACGAGCAGTACTTC. Translation gives CASLSRLAGESRSSYEQYF.

The chain couples TRBV7-2 to TRBJ2-7; the match to TRBD2 covers 9 bases. Germline V gene data show CDR1 as SGHTA and CDR2 as FQGNSA. This CDR3 contains 14 residues. V dropped 1 base and J dropped 3; count of bases not matched to a gene: 1. This CDR3 is CASSLVAGDYEQYF. For the CDR3, the DNA is TGTGCCAGCAGCTTAGTAGCGGGAGACTACGAGCAGTACTTC.

The chain couples TRBV19 to TRBJ2-7, with TRBD1 matching 10 bases. With 3 bases clipped from V and 4 bases from J, the junction kept 6 bases outside the gene matches. This CDR3 has 15 residues. Germline V gives CDR1 LNHDA, CDR2 SQIVND (reference sequence). The CDR3, as DNA: TGTGCCAGTAGTATGGGACAGGGGCATCCTTACGAGCAGTACTTC. Amino acid sequence: CASSMGQGHPYEQYF.

The rearrangement links TRBV30 to TRBJ1-2; D gene unclear. The germline V gene has CDR1 GTSNPN and CDR2 SVGIG (reference sequence). The CDR3 is 14 residues long. Trimming removed 3 bases from V and 2 bases from J, with 13 bases in between. As DNA, the CDR3 is TGTGCCTGGAGAACCCAGGTACACAACTATGGCTACACCTTC. This gives the protein CAWRTQVHNYGYTF.

The rearrangement links TRBV9 to TRBJ1-4; weak D call: TRBD1 (6 bases). The CDR3 runs 15 residues. CDR1 is SGDLS, CDR2 YYNGEE, per germline. V dropped 0 bases and J dropped 7 bases, with 13 bases sitting between them. CDR3 protein: CASSVDRVTCEKLFF. As DNA, the CDR3 is TGTGCCAGCAGCGTAGACAGGGTAACATGTGAAAAACTGTTTTTT.

The chain carries TRBV7-3 and TRBJ2-1, with 14 bases fitting TRBD2. Germline assignment: CDR1 SGHTA and CDR2 FQGTGA. The CDR3 contains 16 residues. Germline trimming cut 5 bases from V and 10 bases from J; bases unmatched to any gene: 10. The CDR3 reads CASSPPGTSGSREQFF. Written as DNA, the CDR3 is TGTGCCAGCAGCCCTCCCGGGACTAGCGGGAGTAGGGAGCAGTTCTTC.